This record covers a single T cell receptor (beta chain). Its matching antigen is unknown. Profiling relied on immunoSEQ multiplex PCR, and the TCRdb table lists in-frame clones only, not all of them. The table has tens of thousands of clones, roughly 88% seen once. Germline CDR1 SGHTA, CDR2 FQGNSA. V was clipped by 1 base and J by 2 bases, with 9 bases between them. This CDR3 is 14 amino acids long. The sample comes from a study of OX40 agonist ivuxolimab in advanced cancers. Regarding the study as a whole: Some nonresponders also had low normalized T-cell clonal expansion.

Specimen: CD4+ or CD8+ T cells sorted from blood, collected in a trial of the OX40 agonist ivuxolimab. This receptor was obtained from an adult with an advanced solid tumor such as melanoma, head and neck, liver or kidney cancer. V usage is TRBV7-2 and J usage is TRBJ2-7, with D possibly TRBD2 on 5 matching bases. This CDR3 reads CASSLVPEAYEQYF. DNA of the CDR3: TGTGCCAGCAGCTTAGTTCCGGAGGCCTACGAGCAGTACTTC.